This T cell receptor (beta chain) was found in a study of blood T cell repertoires in COVID-19. Overall study context: The origin of the acute and convalescent COVID-19 samples was the United States, Italy and Spain. Nucleic acid was either cDNA or gDNA, and it came from T cells, B-cell-depleted T cells, or PBMCs.

V dropped 4 bases and J dropped 3 bases, with 15 bases sitting between them. The CDR3 has 15 amino acids. The germline V gene encodes CDR1 WNHNN and CDR2 SYGVQD (reference sequence). Per the original methods: Estimation of nucleated cell counts was performed using reference gene primer amplification. This table comes from immunoSEQ multiplex PCR, and its TCRdb copy is limited to in-frame clones, with some not included. From that table come the V and J calls and clone size; the DNA was used to work out D and trimming. Among over 130,000 clones, about 82% were seen once, and the ten largest hold less than 3%.

Sequencing was carried out using peripheral blood. The chain is built from TRBV10-1 and TRBJ2-5; a weak D match, TRBD2 (6 bases). This sequence was found in a man between 50 and 59 years old with acute or convalescent COVID-19. CDR3 sequence (DNA): TGCGCCAGCAGTGCGAATTTGGGGGGTGAAGAGACCCAGTACTTC. Translated, it gives CASSANLGGEETQYF.